Listed here are 15 T cell receptor beta chains from one sample, sequenced in a study of blood T cell repertoires in COVID-19. Libraries were prepared by immunoSEQ multiplex PCR; TCRdb keeps only in-frame clonotypes and omits some of them. Here the sample spans roughly 16,000 clones, approximately 93% being singletons. Sequencing input: peripheral blood. These receptors were obtained from a human donor in a cohort sampled during active COVID-19.

The chain employs TRBV5-6 and TRBJ1-1; no firm D call. V dropped 4 bases and J dropped 6 bases, with 10 bases sitting between them. CDR3 size: 12 residues. In germline, CDR1 is SGHDT, CDR2 YYEEEE. CDR3 sequence reads: CASSHPGAEAFF. For the CDR3, the DNA is TGTGCCAGCAGCCACCCGGGTGCTGAAGCTTTCTTT.

V gene TRBV5-1 combines with J gene TRBJ2-3; 8 bases are a match to TRBD2. The CDR3 has 14 amino acids. V lost 7 bases and J lost 3; bases outside the gene matches: 7. CDR1 and CDR2 (germline): SGHRS, YFSETQ. The CDR3 loop reads CASRAGERTDTQYF. CDR3 in DNA: TGCGCCAGCCGAGCGGGGGAAAGAACAGATACGCAGTATTTT.

This chain uses TRBV7-3 with TRBJ2-6, with D uncertain. CDR1 SGHTA and CDR2 FQGTGA come from the germline V gene. This CDR3 region has 15 residues. V was trimmed by 5 bases and J by 0 bases, leaving 8 bases between them. The CDR3 here is CASSRYYSGANVLTF. In DNA form, the CDR3 reads TGTGCCAGCAGCCGGTACTACTCTGGGGCCAACGTCCTGACTTTC.

This CDR3 reads CASGRYENSPLHF. The CDR3 DNA follows: TGCGCCAGCGGCCGATATGAAAATTCACCCCTCCACTTT. The rearrangement uses TRBV10-2 and TRBJ1-6; D call uncertain. V lost 8 bases to trimming and J lost 7 bases, with 12 bases between them. The CDR3 runs to 13 residues. Germline values: CDR1 WSHSY, CDR2 SAAADI.

V is TRBV20-1 and J is TRBJ2-7; TRBD2 aligns across 9 bases. V was clipped by 3 bases and J by 2 bases; unmatched bases: 5. The germline gives CDR1 DFQATT, CDR2 SNEGSKA (reference sequence). The CDR3 covers 14 residues. The CDR3, as DNA: TGCAGTGCTAGTAGGCCTAGCGGGGCCTACGAGCAGTACTTC. This codes for CSASRPSGAYEQYF.

J is TRBJ2-7 and V is TRBV27; TRBD2 is a possible D gene (6 bases). Trimming stripped 3 bases from V and 3 bases from J, with 15 bases between. CDR1 and CDR2 (germline): MNHEY, SMNVEV (reference sequence). The CDR3 totals 15 residues. CDR3: CASSFSATGVYEQYF. The CDR3 DNA sequence: TGTGCCAGCAGTTTCTCGGCGACGGGAGTCTACGAGCAGTACTTC.

The DNA of the CDR3 is TGTGCCATCAGCGACCCGCGGGGCAGTACCGACGAGCAGTACTTC. Its protein is CAISDPRGSTDEQYF. J is TRBJ2-7 and V is TRBV10-3; D is perhaps TRBD2 (6 bases). V was pared by 6 bases and J by 5 bases, with 20 bases between. Germline CDR1 reads ENHRY; CDR2 reads SYGVKD. The CDR3 length is 15 residues.

The chain uses TRBV19 and TRBJ1-1, with unresolved D. The CDR3 consists of 12 residues. Looked up from germline, CDR1 is LNHDA and CDR2 is SQIVND (reference sequence). The V gene lost 5 bases and the J gene lost 3 bases, with 7 bases spanning the gap. Here the CDR3 reads CASSPSHTEAFF. CDR3 sequence (DNA): TGTGCCAGTAGTCCGAGTCACACTGAAGCTTTCTTT.

V usage is TRBV4-3 and J usage is TRBJ2-1, with TRBD2 identical over 9 bases. CDR3 length equals 15 residues. The trim removed 1 base at V and 3 bases at J, leaving 1 base unmatched. Germline CDR1 and CDR2: LGHNA and YSLEER. CDR3 in DNA: TGCGCCAGCAGCCAAGTACTAGCGGGCTACAATGAGCAGTTCTTC. It yields the protein CASSQVLAGYNEQFF.

This chain joins TRBV19 and TRBJ1-3, with D uncertain. V lost 3 bases and J lost 2, with 8 bases in between. The V gene's germline CDR1 is LNHDA and CDR2 SQIVND (reference sequence). CDR3 length: 14 amino acids. The CDR3 loop reads CASSIGRTGNTIYF. The CDR3 DNA reads as TGTGCCAGTAGTATCGGGAGGACTGGAAACACCATATATTTT.

This chain uses TRBV7-9 with TRBJ1-2; D call uncertain. CDR3 length equals 15 residues. Germline-derived CDR1 and CDR2 are SEHNR and FQNEAQ (reference sequence). The V end was cut by 2 bases, the J end by 3 bases, with 13 bases between. The CDR3 is CASSLLVEVHYGYTF. The CDR3 DNA reads as TGTGCCAGCAGCTTATTGGTCGAGGTGCACTATGGCTACACCTTC. The entire variable domain, with the rest obtained from reference TRBV7-9 and TRBJ1-2, is as follows: DTGVSQNPRHKITKRGQNVTFRCDPISEHNRLYWYRQTLGQGPEFLTYFQNEAQLEKSRLLSDRFSAERPKGSFSTLEIQRTEQGDSAMYLCASSLLVEVHYGYTFGSGTRLTVV.

This sequence joins TRBV19 and TRBJ1-2; no clear D. Trimming cost V 8 bases and J 7 bases, with 14 bases left between them. The CDR3 length is 12 residues. Germline V CDR1 and CDR2: LNHDA, SQIVND (reference sequence). CDR3 region: CASWKGEAGYTF. The CDR3 DNA reads TGTGCCAGTTGGAAAGGAGAAGCTGGCTACACCTTC.

The rearrangement joins TRBV28 to TRBJ2-3, with 11 bases that match TRBD2. CDR3 length equals 14 residues. Germline CDR1 reads MDHEN; CDR2 reads SYDVKM. J was trimmed by 6 bases and V by 5 bases; bases with no gene match: 4. The CDR3 region is CASSPGLAGDTQYF. CDR3 in DNA: TGTGCCAGCAGTCCAGGACTAGCGGGCGATACGCAGTATTTT.

The chain employs TRBV3-1 (or the pseudogene TRBV3-2) and TRBJ2-1; a possible D gene is TRBD2 (5 bases). Germline V CDR1 and CDR2: LGHDT, YNNKEL (reference sequence). The CDR3 totals 16 residues. V lost 4 bases to trimming and J lost 4 bases, with 17 bases between them. The CDR3 is CASSLATTRSYNEQFF. The CDR3 nucleotides are TGTGCCAGCAGCCTCGCGACTACTAGGTCTTACAATGAGCAGTTCTTC.

The chain combines TRBV7-3 with TRBJ1-6; TRBD1 might be the D (5 bases). Trimming stripped 0 bases from V and 7 bases from J, with 10 bases between. Germline assignment: CDR1 SGHTA and CDR2 FQGTGA. CDR3 length: 15 residues. For the CDR3, the DNA is TGTGCCAGCAGCTTAACATCCACAGGCAATTCACCCCTCCACTTT. Encoded protein: CASSLTSTGNSPLHF. Variable domain in full (rest from reference TRBV7-3 and TRBJ1-6): GAGVSQTPSNKVTEKGKYVELRCDPISGHTALYWYRQSLGQGPEFLIYFQGTGAADDSGLPNDRFFAVRPEGSVSTLKIQRTERGDSAVYLCASSLTSTGNSPLHFGNGTRLTVT.